This T cell receptor (beta chain) stems from a study of shared clonotypes between healthy human individuals. Overall study findings and caveats: How much donors shared clonotypes was expected to be affected by sequencing depth. Several donors held about 5% of naive CD4 clonotypes in common.

Regarding this clone: Its specificity is unknown.

Measured with immunoSEQ multiplex PCR; TCRdb has only the in-frame clones, and not every one. The sample shows over a million clones, roughly 74% of them seen only once. V was pared by 3 bases and J by 4 bases, with 9 bases of the junction left unmatched. Germline V gives CDR1 SGHRS, CDR2 YFSETQ. The length of the CDR3 is 16 residues. Sequencing was carried out using memory CD4+ T cells from PBMCs. Subset described: CD45RA-negative fraction. The genes are TRBV5-1 and TRBJ2-2; 7 bases map to TRBD2. This receptor was taken from a man in his late teens or twenties in good health. Some clones in this sample may be carry-over from other donors' samples. The CDR3 coding sequence is TGCGCCAGCAGCTCAACAGCCGGGACTACCACCGGGGAGCTGTTTTTT. Its translation is CASSSTAGTTTGELFF.